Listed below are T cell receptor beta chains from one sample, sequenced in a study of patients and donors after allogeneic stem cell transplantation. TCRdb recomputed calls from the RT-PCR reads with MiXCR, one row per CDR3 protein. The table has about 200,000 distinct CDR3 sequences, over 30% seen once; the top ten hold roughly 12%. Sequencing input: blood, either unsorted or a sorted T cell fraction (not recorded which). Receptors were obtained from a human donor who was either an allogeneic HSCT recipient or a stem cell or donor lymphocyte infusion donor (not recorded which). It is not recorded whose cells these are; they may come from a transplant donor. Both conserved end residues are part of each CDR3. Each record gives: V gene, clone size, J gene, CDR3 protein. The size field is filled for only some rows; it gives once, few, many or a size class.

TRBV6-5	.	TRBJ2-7	CASIWGETRNEQYF
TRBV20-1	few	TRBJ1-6	CSACDRGGNSPLHF
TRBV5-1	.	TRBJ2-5	CASSFDRRGTQETQYF
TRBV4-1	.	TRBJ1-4	CASSQVVTPATNEKLFF
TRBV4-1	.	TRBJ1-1	CASSWGGGITEAFF
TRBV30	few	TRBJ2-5	CAWSPGGTRTTQYF
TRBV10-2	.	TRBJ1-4	CASRGAGF
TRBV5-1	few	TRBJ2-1	CASSPWTGMVNEQFF
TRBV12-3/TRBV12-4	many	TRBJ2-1	CASSPQFF
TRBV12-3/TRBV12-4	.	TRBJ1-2	CASSLVRGRDYTF
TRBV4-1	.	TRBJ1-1	CASSQWTANTEAFF
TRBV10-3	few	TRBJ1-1	CAISAFLQGNTEAFF
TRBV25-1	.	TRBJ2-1	CASTPGQGNYNEQFF
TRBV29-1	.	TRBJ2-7	CSVGDGGASYEQYF
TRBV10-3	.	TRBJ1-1	CAITGTPNTEAFF
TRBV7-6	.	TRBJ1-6	CASSLGQGVVSPLHF
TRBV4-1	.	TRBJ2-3	CASSQDRGGGTDTQYF
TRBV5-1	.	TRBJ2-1	CASSLARASYHNEQFF
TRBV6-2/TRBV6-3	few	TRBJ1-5	CASSRTGRGPQHF
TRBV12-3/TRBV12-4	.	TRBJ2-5	CASLRGRVLGETQYF
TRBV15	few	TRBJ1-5	CATSKGTGDFYSNQPQHF
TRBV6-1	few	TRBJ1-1	CASSVRQLLTEAFF
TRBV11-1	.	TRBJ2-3	CASSLDQTDTQYF
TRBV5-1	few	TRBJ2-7	CASSPNLAGVYEQYF
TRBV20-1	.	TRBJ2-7	CSATDRGSYEQYF
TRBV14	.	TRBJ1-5	CASSQGKTPLPFGPQHF
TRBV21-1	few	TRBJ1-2	CASRRDRVGGYTF
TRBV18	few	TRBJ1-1	CASSFQGARDTEAFF
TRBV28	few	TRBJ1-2	CASSLYRTKDGYTF
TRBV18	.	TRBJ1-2	CASSPLRGAANYGYTF
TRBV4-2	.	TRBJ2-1	CASSQLAGGLTNEQFF
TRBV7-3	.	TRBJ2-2	CASSLRTSGANTGELFF
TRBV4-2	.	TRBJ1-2	CASSQDHRYGYTF
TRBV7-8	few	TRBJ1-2	CASSLALGGDYGYTF
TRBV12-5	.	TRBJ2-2	CASGPGFGTGELFF
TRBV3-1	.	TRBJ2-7	CASSRFSYEQYF
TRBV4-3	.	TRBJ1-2	CASSQDSGIYGYTF
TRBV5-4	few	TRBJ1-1	CASSLRQNTEAFF
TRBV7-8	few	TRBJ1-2	CASSPGTENHYGYTF
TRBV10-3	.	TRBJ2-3	CAISAMGGPRSTDTQYF
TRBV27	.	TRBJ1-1	CASSFQWAGMNTEAFF
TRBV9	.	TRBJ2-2	CASSPYGTGELFF
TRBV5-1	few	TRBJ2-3	CASSSRVSTDTQYF
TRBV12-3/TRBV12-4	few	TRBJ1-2	CASSRQGSRYGYTF
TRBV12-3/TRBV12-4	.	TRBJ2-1	CASSDTSGGYNEQFF
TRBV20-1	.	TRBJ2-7	CSASMAGTGNEQYF
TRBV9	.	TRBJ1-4	CASSPSPGGEKLFF
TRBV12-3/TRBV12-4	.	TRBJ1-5	CASSLTPAGGQPQHF
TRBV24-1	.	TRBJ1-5	CATSGPYSNQPQHF
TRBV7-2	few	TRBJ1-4	CASSLARGTNEKLFF
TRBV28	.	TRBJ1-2	CASSFHLRWYGYTF
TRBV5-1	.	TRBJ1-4	CASSLLTGNSEKLFF